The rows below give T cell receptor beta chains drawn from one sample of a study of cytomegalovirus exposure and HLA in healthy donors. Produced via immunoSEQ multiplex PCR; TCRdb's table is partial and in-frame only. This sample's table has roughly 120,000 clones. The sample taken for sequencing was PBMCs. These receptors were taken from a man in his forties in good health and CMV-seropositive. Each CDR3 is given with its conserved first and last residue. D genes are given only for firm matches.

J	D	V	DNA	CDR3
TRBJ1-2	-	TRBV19	TGTGCCAGTAGTATAGCGGCAGGAACGCCGGGCTACACCTTC	CASSIAAGTPGYTF
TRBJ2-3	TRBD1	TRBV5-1	TGCGCCAGCAGTGCCGGGACAGGGATGTCAGATACGCAGTATTTT	CASSAGTGMSDTQYF
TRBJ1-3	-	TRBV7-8	TGTGCCAGCAGCTTAGGAGGGTCTGGAAACACCATATATTTT	CASSLGGSGNTIYF
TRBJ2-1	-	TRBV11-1	TGTGCCAGCAGCGCTAGGACACGGTTGTATGAGCAGTTCTTC	CASSARTRLYEQFF
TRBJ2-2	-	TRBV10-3	TGTGCCATCAGTGACCAGCTTCAGGGGAACACCGGGGAGCTGTTTTTT	CAISDQLQGNTGELFF
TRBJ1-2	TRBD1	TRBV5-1	TGCGCCAGCAGCTTGGAATTTGGGACAGGGGATGGCTACACCTTC	CASSLEFGTGDGYTF
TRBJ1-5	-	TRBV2	TGTGCCAGCAGTGGCACAGGGAAAGGTCAGCCCCAGCATTTT	CASSGTGKGQPQHF
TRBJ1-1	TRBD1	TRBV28	TGTGCCAGCAGTGGGCAGGGGGAAGAAGCTTTCTTT	CASSGQGEEAFF
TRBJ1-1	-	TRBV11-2	TGTGCCAGCAGCCTCGAGCGAAACACTGAAGCTTTCTTT	CASSLERNTEAFF
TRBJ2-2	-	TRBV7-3	TGTGCCAGCAGCCCCAGCGACACCGGGGAGCTGTTTTTT	CASSPSDTGELFF
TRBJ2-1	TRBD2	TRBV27	TGTGCCAGCAGTCCAATAGCGGGAGCTCCACCCAAGTTCTTC	CASSPIAGAPPKFF
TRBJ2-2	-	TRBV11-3	TGTGCCAGCAGCTTGTGGGGCCGCACCGGGGAGCTGTTTTTT	CASSLWGRTGELFF
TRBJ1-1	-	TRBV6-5	TGTGCCAGCAGTGTGGGGGGCACTGAAGCTTTCTTT	CASSVGGTEAFF
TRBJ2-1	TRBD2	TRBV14	TGTGCCAGCAGCCCTCCCCTGACTAGCGGACCCTACAATGAGCAGTTCTTC	CASSPPLTSGPYNEQFF
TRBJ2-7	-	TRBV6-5	TGTGCCAGCAGTTATACAGGCACACCTCCTTCCTACGAGCAGTACTTC	CASSYTGTPPSYEQYF
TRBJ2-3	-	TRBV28	TGTGCCAGCAGCTTCCGGGACTTCATCACAGATACGCAGTATTTT	CASSFRDFITDTQYF
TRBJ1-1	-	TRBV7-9	TGTGCCAGCAGCTTAGCGGCGAGGGGGACTGAAGCTTTCTTT	CASSLAARGTEAFF
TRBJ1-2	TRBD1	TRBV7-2	TGTGCCAGCAGCTCGGCCGTTCGGGGCGCGGGACAGGGCGTCTATGGCTACACCTTC	CASSSAVRGAGQGVYGYTF
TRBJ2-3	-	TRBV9	TGTGCCAGCAGCGTACAGGGGACAGATACGCAGTATTTT	CASSVQGTDTQYF
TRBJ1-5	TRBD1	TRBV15	TGTGCCACCAGCAGGACAGGGGACGGCAATCAGCCCCAGCATTTT	CATSRTGDGNQPQHF
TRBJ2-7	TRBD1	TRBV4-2	TGTGCCAGCAGCCAATCTCCGACAGGGGAGCACGAGCAGTACTTC	CASSQSPTGEHEQYF
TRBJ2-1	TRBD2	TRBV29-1	TGCAGCGTTCAAATCCAATGGACTAGCGGCAATTACAATGAGCAGTTCTTC	CSVQIQWTSGNYNEQFF
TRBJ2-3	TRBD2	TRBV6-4	TGTGCCAGCAGCGCAACTAGCGGGAGCACAGATACGCAGTATTTT	CASSATSGSTDTQYF
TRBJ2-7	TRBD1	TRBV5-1	TGCGCCAGCAGCGACCGGGACAGGGGTCACTACGAGCAGTACTTC	CASSDRDRGHYEQYF
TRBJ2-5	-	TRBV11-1	TGTGCCAGCAGCCCTACAGTGCAGGAGACCCAGTACTTC	CASSPTVQETQYF
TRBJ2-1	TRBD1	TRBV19	TGTGCCAGCGCCCGGGACAGGGCGTACAATGAGCAGTTCTTC	CASARDRAYNEQFF
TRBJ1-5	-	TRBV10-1	TGCGCCAGCGGGGGCGAAGGCAATCAGCCCCAGCATTTT	CASGGEGNQPQHF
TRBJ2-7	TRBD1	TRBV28	TGTGCCACCAGGGACAGTAGCTCCTACGAGCAGTACTTC	CATRDSSSYEQYF
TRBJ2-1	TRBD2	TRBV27	TGTGCCACCGGGGTAGCGGGGGATTTCAATGAGCAGTTCTTC	CATGVAGDFNEQFF
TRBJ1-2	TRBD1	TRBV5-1	TGCGCCAGCAGCTCAGGGACAGGGGGGTTAGCTAACTATGGCTACACCTTC	CASSSGTGGLANYGYTF
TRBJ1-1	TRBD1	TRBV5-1	TGCGCCAGCAGCTTTACAGGGGCCTCGAACACTGAAGCTTTCTTT	CASSFTGASNTEAFF
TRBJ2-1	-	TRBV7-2	TGTGCCAGCAGCTTAGCGGCGGGCGGAAAATCCAATGAGCAGTTCTTC	CASSLAAGGKSNEQFF
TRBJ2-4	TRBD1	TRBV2	TGTGCCAGCCGACAGGGACAAATAGCCAAAAACATTCAGTACTTC	CASRQGQIAKNIQYF
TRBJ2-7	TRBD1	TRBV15	TGTGCCACCAGCAGAGGGGACAGGGGGCACAACGAGCAGTACTTC	CATSRGDRGHNEQYF
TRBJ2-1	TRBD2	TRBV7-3	TGTGCCAGCAGCTCGGGACTACCCTACAATGAGCAGTTCTTC	CASSSGLPYNEQFF
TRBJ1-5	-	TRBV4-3	TGCGCCAGCAGCCCTACGATCAATCAGCCCCAGCATTTT	CASSPTINQPQHF
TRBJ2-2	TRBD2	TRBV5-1	TGCGCCAGCAGCTTGGGTTTCGGGGGGAGAGCCGGGGAGCTGTTTTTT	CASSLGFGGRAGELFF
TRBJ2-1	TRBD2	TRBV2	TGTGCCAGCAGCGACAGGCGAGCGGGAGGCCCCTACAATGAGCAGTTCTTC	CASSDRRAGGPYNEQFF
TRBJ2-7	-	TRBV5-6	TGTGCCAGCAGCTTGAATCACTACGAGCAGTACTTC	CASSLNHYEQYF
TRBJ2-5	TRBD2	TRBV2	TGTGCCAGCAGTGAAGACACTAGCGGGAGAGGGATCGAGACCCAGTACTTC	CASSEDTSGRGIETQYF
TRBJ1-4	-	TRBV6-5	TGTGCCAGCAGTTACTCGGAGGTTACAACTAATGAAAAACTGTTTTTT	CASSYSEVTTNEKLFF
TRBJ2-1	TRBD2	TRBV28	TGTGCCAGCAGTGCCCCTTCCCCCCCGACTAGCGGGAGAAGAGACTACAATGAGCAGTTCTTC	CASSAPSPPTSGRRDYNEQFF
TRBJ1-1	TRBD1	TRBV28	TGTGCCAGCAGTTTCGGACAGGCAACCTGGGAAGCTTTCTTT	CASSFGQATWEAFF
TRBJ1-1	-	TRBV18	TGTGCCAGCTCCCCAGCAGACAGGCCGAACACTGAAGCTTTCTTT	CASSPADRPNTEAFF
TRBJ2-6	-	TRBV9	TGTGCCAGCAGCGCTCGGGACATCGCAGGGGCCAACGTCCTGACTTTC	CASSARDIAGANVLTF
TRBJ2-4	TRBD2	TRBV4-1	TGCGCCAGCAGCCAAGGACTAGCGGGAATGTACATTCAGTACTTC	CASSQGLAGMYIQYF
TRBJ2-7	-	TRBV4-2	TGTGCCAGCAGCCAAAGGGAGAGCTACGAGCAGTACTTC	CASSQRESYEQYF
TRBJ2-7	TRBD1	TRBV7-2	TGTGCCAGCAGCCCAGACAGGGGGCGGAACGAGCAGTACTTC	CASSPDRGRNEQYF
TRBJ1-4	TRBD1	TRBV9	TGTGCCAGCAGCGTAGAGGACAGGATTAATGAAAAACTGTTTTTT	CASSVEDRINEKLFF
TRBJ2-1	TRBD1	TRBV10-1	TGCGCCAGCAGTGAGTCGACTACAGGGGCGGCTGAGCAGTTCTTC	CASSESTTGAAEQFF